The rows below give T cell receptor beta chains drawn from one sample of a study of PD-L1 blockade in urothelial cancer. The method was immunoSEQ multiplex PCR; TCRdb's version includes in-frame clones alone and lacks a portion of them. The sample contains some 25,000 clones, 86% of which appear only once. This material consisted of PBMCs, taken around atezolizumab (anti-PD-L1) treatment. The origin of the receptors is a man between 60 and 75 years old with urothelial cancer. The CDR3 runs from the conserved cysteine through the conserved F or W. Each record gives: clone size, J gene, V gene, D gene, CDR3 protein, CDR3 DNA. The D gene is left open where the match is weak. Clone size is stated in some rows and not others, as once, few, many or a class when expanded.

clone_size: -; j_call: TRBJ1-2; v_call: TRBV27; d_call: -; cdr3_aa: CASSSTRLDYGYTF; cdr3_nt: TGTGCCAGCAGTTCTACCCGGTTAGACTATGGCTACACCTTC
clone_size: -; j_call: TRBJ2-2; v_call: TRBV2; d_call: -; cdr3_aa: CASNPSTAGELFF; cdr3_nt: TGTGCCAGCAATCCATCTACCGCCGGGGAGCTGTTTTTT
clone_size: -; j_call: TRBJ1-1; v_call: TRBV7-9; d_call: -; cdr3_aa: CASSLAQQQVDAFF; cdr3_nt: TGTGCCAGCAGCTTAGCGCAACAGCAGGTCGATGCTTTCTTT
clone_size: -; j_call: TRBJ1-2; v_call: TRBV5-1; d_call: TRBD1; cdr3_aa: CASSYPDRDNGYTF; cdr3_nt: TGCGCCAGCAGCTACCCCGACAGGGACAACGGCTACACCTTC
clone_size: -; j_call: TRBJ2-7; v_call: TRBV5-6; d_call: -; cdr3_aa: CASSSGDGRGIAYEQYF; cdr3_nt: TGTGCCAGCAGCTCTGGGGATGGCAGGGGAATCGCCTACGAGCAGTACTTC
clone_size: -; j_call: TRBJ2-3; v_call: TRBV5-8; d_call: -; cdr3_aa: CASSLVLQSTDTQYF; cdr3_nt: TGTGCCAGCAGCTTGGTACTGCAAAGCACAGATACGCAGTATTTT
clone_size: -; j_call: TRBJ2-7; v_call: TRBV9; d_call: -; cdr3_aa: CASSKGWGREDEQYF; cdr3_nt: TGTGCCAGCAGCAAGGGTTGGGGCAGGGAAGACGAGCAGTACTTC
clone_size: few; j_call: TRBJ1-3; v_call: TRBV30; d_call: -; cdr3_aa: CAWSVQTGNTIYF; cdr3_nt: TGTGCCTGGAGTGTACAGACTGGAAACACCATATATTTT
clone_size: -; j_call: TRBJ2-2; v_call: TRBV11-2; d_call: -; cdr3_aa: CASSLGGQLTGELFF; cdr3_nt: TGTGCCAGCAGCTTAGGGGGGCAGCTCACCGGGGAGCTGTTTTTT
clone_size: -; j_call: TRBJ1-2; v_call: TRBV15; d_call: -; cdr3_aa: CATSRDRQSNYGYTF; cdr3_nt: TGTGCCACCAGCAGAGATCGACAGTCTAACTATGGCTACACCTTC
clone_size: -; j_call: TRBJ1-1; v_call: TRBV29-1; d_call: TRBD1; cdr3_aa: CSVGTGFEAFF; cdr3_nt: TGCAGCGTAGGGACAGGGTTCGAAGCTTTCTTT
clone_size: medium-sized; j_call: TRBJ2-7; v_call: TRBV5-4; d_call: -; cdr3_aa: CASSQDSSYEQYF; cdr3_nt: TGTGCCAGCAGCCAGGACAGTTCCTACGAGCAGTACTTC
clone_size: -; j_call: TRBJ2-1; v_call: TRBV18; d_call: TRBD2; cdr3_aa: CASSQSGGSSYNEQFF; cdr3_nt: TGTGCCAGCTCACAAAGCGGCGGGAGCTCCTACAATGAGCAGTTCTTC
clone_size: -; j_call: TRBJ2-2; v_call: TRBV4-3; d_call: -; cdr3_aa: CASSQDVAGRFSGELFF; cdr3_nt: TGCGCCAGCAGCCAAGATGTCGCGGGGCGGTTTTCCGGGGAGCTGTTTTTT
clone_size: -; j_call: TRBJ1-2; v_call: TRBV6-6; d_call: TRBD1; cdr3_aa: CASRRRTGSTNYGYTF; cdr3_nt: TGTGCCAGCAGACGAAGGACAGGATCGACTAACTATGGCTACACCTTC
clone_size: once; j_call: TRBJ2-7; v_call: TRBV7-9; d_call: TRBD2; cdr3_aa: CASSLGTSGGYEQYF; cdr3_nt: TGTGCCAGCAGCCTCGGGACTAGCGGCGGCTACGAGCAGTACTTC
clone_size: -; j_call: TRBJ1-1; v_call: TRBV9; d_call: -; cdr3_aa: CASSVVSPGLAFF; cdr3_nt: TGTGCCAGCAGCGTAGTGAGTCCAGGTTTGGCTTTCTTT
clone_size: few; j_call: TRBJ1-6; v_call: TRBV4-2; d_call: -; cdr3_aa: CASSQEGTGSHNSPLHF; cdr3_nt: TGTGCCAGCAGCCAAGAAGGTACAGGGAGTCATAATTCACCCCTCCACTTT
clone_size: -; j_call: TRBJ1-2; v_call: TRBV6-5; d_call: TRBD1; cdr3_aa: CASSTRTGKAYGYTF; cdr3_nt: TGTGCCAGCAGTACCCGGACAGGGAAAGCCTATGGCTACACCTTC
clone_size: -; j_call: TRBJ2-7; v_call: TRBV6-6; d_call: TRBD2; cdr3_aa: CASSLEASGSYEQYF; cdr3_nt: TGTGCCAGCAGCCTTGAGGCTAGCGGCTCCTACGAGCAGTACTTC
clone_size: -; j_call: TRBJ2-4; v_call: TRBV21-1; d_call: -; cdr3_aa: CASSRRTGKILAKNIQYF; cdr3_nt: TGTGCCAGCAGCAGAAGGACAGGGAAAATACTAGCCAAAAACATTCAGTACTTC
clone_size: -; j_call: TRBJ2-1; v_call: TRBV10-3; d_call: TRBD2; cdr3_aa: CAISGTSGRGGYNEQFF; cdr3_nt: TGTGCCATCAGTGGGACTAGCGGGAGAGGGGGTTACAATGAGCAGTTCTTC
clone_size: -; j_call: TRBJ2-5; v_call: TRBV5-6; d_call: -; cdr3_aa: CASSPVGVETQYF; cdr3_nt: TGTGCCAGCAGCCCGGTCGGGGTTGAGACCCAGTACTTC
clone_size: -; j_call: TRBJ1-1; v_call: TRBV30; d_call: -; cdr3_aa: CAWSVLSEAFF; cdr3_nt: TGTGCCTGGAGCGTCCTGAGTGAAGCTTTCTTT
clone_size: -; j_call: TRBJ2-7; v_call: TRBV7-3; d_call: -; cdr3_aa: CASSLGGGRDEQYF; cdr3_nt: TGTGCCAGCAGCTTAGGAGGGGGCAGGGACGAGCAGTACTTC
clone_size: -; j_call: TRBJ2-7; v_call: TRBV11-2; d_call: TRBD2; cdr3_aa: CASNVLWGTSDSYEQYF; cdr3_nt: TGTGCCAGCAACGTACTTTGGGGGACTAGCGACTCCTACGAGCAGTACTTC
clone_size: once; j_call: TRBJ1-2; v_call: TRBV29-1; d_call: TRBD1; cdr3_aa: CSAGQGAGYTF; cdr3_nt: TGCAGCGCGGGACAGGGGGCTGGCTACACCTTC
clone_size: -; j_call: TRBJ2-2; v_call: TRBV10-3; d_call: -; cdr3_aa: CAIRGVGGAAGELFF; cdr3_nt: TGTGCCATCAGAGGGGTCGGGGGAGCGGCCGGGGAGCTGTTTTTT
clone_size: -; j_call: TRBJ2-1; v_call: TRBV6-5; d_call: -; cdr3_aa: CASSYSGMTRFF; cdr3_nt: TGTGCCAGCAGTTACTCGGGTATGACTCGGTTCTTC
clone_size: -; j_call: TRBJ1-4; v_call: TRBV7-2; d_call: -; cdr3_aa: CASSSRQTEKLFF; cdr3_nt: TGTGCCAGCAGCTCCAGACAGACTGAAAAACTGTTTTTT
clone_size: -; j_call: TRBJ2-2; v_call: TRBV7-2; d_call: -; cdr3_aa: CASSARLGRPNTGELFF; cdr3_nt: TGTGCCAGCAGCGCTCGTCTAGGGAGGCCTAACACCGGGGAGCTGTTTTTT
clone_size: -; j_call: TRBJ1-2; v_call: TRBV2; d_call: -; cdr3_aa: CASTLLGDIGNSYGYTF; cdr3_nt: TGTGCCAGCACCCTTTTAGGCGACATAGGTAACTCCTATGGCTACACCTTC
clone_size: -; j_call: TRBJ1-1; v_call: TRBV9; d_call: -; cdr3_aa: CASSVDLDISNTEAFF; cdr3_nt: TGTGCCAGCAGCGTAGATTTGGACATCTCCAACACTGAAGCTTTCTTT
clone_size: -; j_call: TRBJ1-5; v_call: TRBV30; d_call: -; cdr3_aa: CAWADDINQPQHF; cdr3_nt: TGTGCCTGGGCAGATGACATCAATCAGCCCCAGCATTTT
clone_size: -; j_call: TRBJ2-3; v_call: TRBV18; d_call: -; cdr3_aa: CASSPVRIDTQYF; cdr3_nt: TGTGCCAGCTCACCGGTGAGGATAGATACGCAGTATTTT
clone_size: -; j_call: TRBJ1-1; v_call: TRBV5-1; d_call: -; cdr3_aa: CASSTKQGRVTEAFF; cdr3_nt: TGCGCCAGCAGCACAAAACAGGGCCGGGTTACTGAAGCTTTCTTT
clone_size: -; j_call: TRBJ2-1; v_call: TRBV5-6; d_call: TRBD1; cdr3_aa: CASSRSYRGSTVGNEQFF; cdr3_nt: TGTGCCAGCAGCCGTTCTTACAGGGGGTCGACGGTCGGGAATGAGCAGTTCTTC
clone_size: -; j_call: TRBJ1-4; v_call: TRBV18; d_call: -; cdr3_aa: CASSPPGPAGEKLFF; cdr3_nt: TGTGCCAGCTCACCACCGGGGCCCGCAGGTGAAAAACTGTTTTTT
clone_size: -; j_call: TRBJ2-1; v_call: TRBV2; d_call: TRBD2; cdr3_aa: CATKRDQSYNEQFF; cdr3_nt: TGTGCCACCAAGCGGGACCAATCCTACAATGAGCAGTTCTTC
clone_size: few; j_call: TRBJ1-1; v_call: TRBV5-6; d_call: -; cdr3_aa: CASSLSLPAEAFF; cdr3_nt: TGTGCCAGCAGCTTGTCCCTACCTGCTGAAGCTTTCTTT
clone_size: -; j_call: TRBJ2-3; v_call: TRBV5-1; d_call: TRBD1; cdr3_aa: CASSPGTDTDTQYF; cdr3_nt: TGCGCCAGCAGCCCCGGGACAGACACAGATACGCAGTATTTT
clone_size: few; j_call: TRBJ1-6; v_call: TRBV23-1; d_call: -; cdr3_aa: CASPEARNSPLHF; cdr3_nt: TGCGCCAGCCCGGAAGCGCGGAATTCACCCCTCCACTTT
clone_size: -; j_call: TRBJ2-1; v_call: TRBV11-3; d_call: TRBD2; cdr3_aa: CASSSSGGAASYNEQFF; cdr3_nt: TGTGCCAGCAGCTCAAGCGGGGGGGCCGCCTCCTACAATGAGCAGTTCTTC
clone_size: -; j_call: TRBJ2-1; v_call: TRBV6-5; d_call: TRBD2; cdr3_aa: CARQLAGNYNEQFF; cdr3_nt: TGTGCCAGGCAACTAGCGGGCAACTACAATGAGCAGTTCTTC
clone_size: -; j_call: TRBJ2-2; v_call: TRBV4-2; d_call: TRBD2; cdr3_aa: CASSQGGGAGELFF; cdr3_nt: TGTGCCAGCAGCCAGGGCGGGGGGGCCGGGGAGCTGTTTTTT
clone_size: -; j_call: TRBJ2-1; v_call: TRBV5-1; d_call: -; cdr3_aa: CASSENLDNEQFF; cdr3_nt: TGCGCCAGCAGCGAGAATCTCGATAATGAGCAGTTCTTC
clone_size: -; j_call: TRBJ1-4; v_call: TRBV5-4; d_call: TRBD1; cdr3_aa: CASRRDRFNEKLFF; cdr3_nt: TGTGCCAGCAGACGGGACAGATTTAATGAAAAACTGTTTTTT
clone_size: few; j_call: TRBJ2-5; v_call: TRBV2; d_call: TRBD2; cdr3_aa: CASRVTSVVETQYF; cdr3_nt: TGTGCCAGCAGGGTGACTAGCGTGGTGGAGACCCAGTACTTC